This T cell receptor (beta chain) was obtained from a study of cytomegalovirus exposure and HLA in healthy donors. Turning to the study itself: Across under 450 genotyped donors, 81% landed in the Caucasian-associated ancestry cluster.

Study outcomes and limitations: A later analysis showed that HLA-associated TCR beta chains had undergone more clonal expansion than equally common others.

The primer mix had 60 Vbeta and 13 Jbeta primers. The repertoire was sequenced with immunoSEQ multiplex PCR; TCRdb's copy has only in-frame clones and lacks some. This sample has 130,000 to 150,000 clones, with approximately 80% found just once. The count of this clone is one. Its antigen is not known. Germline lookup yields CDR1 SGDLS and CDR2 YYNGEE. Trimming shortened V by 7 bases and J by 5 bases, and 9 bases separated the two germline ends. The CDR3 runs 11 residues. The clonotype was recovered from a male donor in good health and CMV-seronegative. The chain combines TRBV9 with TRBJ1-2; TRBD1 is a possible D gene (5 bases). The sequenced material came from PBMCs. The CDR3 protein is CASAGGYGYTF. CDR3 nucleotides: TGTGCCAGCGCGGGGGGGTATGGCTACACCTTC.